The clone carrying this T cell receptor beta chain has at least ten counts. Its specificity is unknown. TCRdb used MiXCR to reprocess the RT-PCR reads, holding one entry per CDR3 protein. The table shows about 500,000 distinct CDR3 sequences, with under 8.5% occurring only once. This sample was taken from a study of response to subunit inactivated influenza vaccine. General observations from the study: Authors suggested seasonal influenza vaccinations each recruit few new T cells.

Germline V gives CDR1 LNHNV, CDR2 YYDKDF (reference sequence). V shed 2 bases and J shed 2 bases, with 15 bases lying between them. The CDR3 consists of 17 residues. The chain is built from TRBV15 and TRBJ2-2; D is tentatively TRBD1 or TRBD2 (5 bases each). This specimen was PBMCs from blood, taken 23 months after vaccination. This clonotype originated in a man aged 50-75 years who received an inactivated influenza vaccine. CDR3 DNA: TGTGCCACCAGCAGACGAGCCGGGACCCTTAACACCGGGGAGCTGTTTTTT. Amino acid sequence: CATSRRAGTLNTGELFF.